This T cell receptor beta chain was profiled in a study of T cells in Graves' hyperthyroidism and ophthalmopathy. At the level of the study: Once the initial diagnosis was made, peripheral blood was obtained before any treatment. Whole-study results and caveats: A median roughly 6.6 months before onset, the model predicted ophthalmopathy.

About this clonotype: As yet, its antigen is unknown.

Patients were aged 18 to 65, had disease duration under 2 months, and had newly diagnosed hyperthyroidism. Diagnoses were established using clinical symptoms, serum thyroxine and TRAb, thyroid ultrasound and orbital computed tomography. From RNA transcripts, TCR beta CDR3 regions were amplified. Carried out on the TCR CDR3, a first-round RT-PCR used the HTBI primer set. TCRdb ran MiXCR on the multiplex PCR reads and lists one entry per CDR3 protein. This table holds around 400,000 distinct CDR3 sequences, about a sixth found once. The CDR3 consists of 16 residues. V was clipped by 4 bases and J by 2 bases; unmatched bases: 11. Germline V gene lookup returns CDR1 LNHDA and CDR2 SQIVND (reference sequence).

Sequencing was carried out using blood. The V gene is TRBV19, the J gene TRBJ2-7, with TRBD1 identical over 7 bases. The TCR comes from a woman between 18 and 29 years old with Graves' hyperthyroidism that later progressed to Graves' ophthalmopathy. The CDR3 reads CASSSRQGAPPYEQYF. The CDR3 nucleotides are TGTGCCAGTAGTAGCCGACAGGGCGCGCCTCCCTACGAGCAGTACTTC.